Listed below are T cell receptor beta chains from one sample, sequenced in a study of cytomegalovirus exposure and HLA in healthy donors. TCRdb keeps only in-frame clones here, not all; method: immunoSEQ multiplex PCR. Here the sample spans 63,000 or so clones, around 73% being singletons. The specimen was PBMCs. These receptors were taken from a man in his forties or fifties in good health and CMV-seronegative. Each CDR3 is given with its conserved first and last residue. D genes are given only for firm matches.

j_call cdr3_length v_call d_call cdr3_aa
TRBJ2-7 12 TRBV9 . CASSSSSGEQYF
TRBJ1-1 16 TRBV7-6 . CASSSVGGARNTEAFF
TRBJ2-7 14 TRBV19 . CASSIPGGSYEQYF
TRBJ1-6 14 TRBV5-1 . CASSLETGDSPLHF
TRBJ2-3 16 TRBV9 TRBD1 CASSVGGQVSTDTQYF
TRBJ2-3 13 TRBV30 . CAWGRGYTDTQYF
TRBJ1-6 15 TRBV5-6 TRBD1 CASSLDTGDNSPLHF
TRBJ2-5 15 TRBV7-9 TRBD2 CASSLAAGGQETQYF
TRBJ1-3 15 TRBV7-9 . CASSFSGTLGNTIYF
TRBJ1-2 14 TRBV7-9 . CASSLAFEVSGYTF
TRBJ1-2 15 TRBV6-1 . CASSDTSWAYYGYTF
TRBJ2-4 19 TRBV7-8 . CASSPPLEQVQFSKNIQYF
TRBJ1-2 13 TRBV6-5 . CASSQRRRGGYTF
TRBJ2-2 14 TRBV19 . CASRSWGGPGELFF
TRBJ2-2 13 TRBV7-8 TRBD2 CASGTSVTGELFF
TRBJ1-1 16 TRBV5-1 TRBD1 CASSLGVTGGRTEAFF
TRBJ1-1 13 TRBV18 . CAGSQTGNTEAFF
TRBJ2-7 15 TRBV2 TRBD2 CASSVWTSGGYEQYF
TRBJ2-5 15 TRBV6-5 TRBD2 CASSNLAGKQETQYF
TRBJ2-7 13 TRBV19 TRBD1 CASSRQGAGEQYF
TRBJ1-1 16 TRBV28 . CASRFRGITRGTEAFF
TRBJ2-7 16 TRBV7-8 . CASSLEAVPRPSEQYF
TRBJ2-3 14 TRBV11-3 . CASSFRQSTDTQYF
TRBJ2-5 16 TRBV5-4 TRBD1 CASSPRDRGRGETQYF
TRBJ2-7 15 TRBV6-1 . CASSEWFGPVYEQYF
TRBJ2-7 14 TRBV2 TRBD1 CANRARDSSYEQYF
TRBJ2-7 15 TRBV14 . CASSQAAGRTYEQYF
TRBJ1-5 13 TRBV10-2 . CASSATENQPQHF
TRBJ2-2 14 TRBV18 . CASSPIRGYGELFF